Here is one TCR beta chain with its context. The record originates from a study of shared clonotypes between healthy human individuals. The germline V gene has CDR1 MNHEY and CDR2 SMNVEV (reference sequence). V was cut by 3 bases and J by 7 bases, with 18 bases left in between. The CDR3 length is 16 residues. The naive CD8 subset, CD45RO-negative cells positively selected for CCR7, excluded terminally differentiated effector memory CD45RA+ cells. Sequenced by immunoSEQ multiplex PCR; TCRdb stores in-frame clones only, minus some. The data hold about 2.1 million clones, with about 93% observed a single time.

The source of this sequence is a young man in good health. Some clones in this sample may be carry-over from other donors' samples. The source material was naive CD8+ T cells from PBMCs. This chain links TRBV27 with TRBJ1-4; a possible D gene is TRBD1 (6 bases). CDR3 coding DNA: TGTGCCAGCAGTTTTATCGGGGGGCGCGGGGGTGAAAAACTGTTTTTT. Translation gives CASSFIGGRGGEKLFF.